The source of this T cell receptor (beta chain) is a study of neurological immune-mediated disorders. This clonotype was found many times. The antigen remains undetermined. Broader study findings: Private repertoires in all groups were suggested, as expanded clones shared no CDR3 amino acid sequences across subjects. Healthy controls had more TCR clonal expansion than multiple sclerosis, which showed the least, whereas HTLV-1-associated myelopathy showed the most.

The cDNA was produced through 5'RACE with 10-nucleotide random UMIs. A single record per CDR3 protein comes from TCRdb applying MiXCR to the 5' RACE reads. The sample has about 60,000 distinct CDR3 sequences; nearly 10% are singletons. The length of the CDR3 is 14 residues. V lost 0 bases and J lost 7, with 16 bases in between. The germline V gene has CDR1 SQVTM and CDR2 ANQGSEA. Time point noted: longitudinal time-point 2. PBMCs stored at -80 C, numbering 2 million, were the origin of the unsorted libraries. The sequenced sample was PBMCs. The sequence was obtained from a man aged 25-45 years in good health. The chain links TRBV29-1 to TRBJ2-7; D unresolved. The CDR3 bases are TGCAGCGTTGAAGAAACCGGACCCCAAGGGGAGCAGTACTTC. This sequence encodes CSVEETGPQGEQYF.